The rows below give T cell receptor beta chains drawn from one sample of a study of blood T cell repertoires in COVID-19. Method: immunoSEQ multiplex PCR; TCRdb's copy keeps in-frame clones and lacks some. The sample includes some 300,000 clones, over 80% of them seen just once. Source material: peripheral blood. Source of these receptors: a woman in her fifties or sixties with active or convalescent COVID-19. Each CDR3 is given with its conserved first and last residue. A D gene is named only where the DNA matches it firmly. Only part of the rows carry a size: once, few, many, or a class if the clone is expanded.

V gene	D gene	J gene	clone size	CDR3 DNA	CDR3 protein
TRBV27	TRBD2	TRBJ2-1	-	TGTGCCAGCAGTACCCCGGGGGGAAGACATCAGCAGTTCTTC	CASSTPGGRHQQFF
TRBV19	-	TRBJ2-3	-	TGTGCCAGTAGCGCTAGTCACACAGATACGCAGTATTTT	CASSASHTDTQYF
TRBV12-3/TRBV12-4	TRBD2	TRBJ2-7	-	TGTGCCAGCAGCCGGACTAGTGGTTACGAGCAGTACTTC	CASSRTSGYEQYF
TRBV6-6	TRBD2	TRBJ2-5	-	TGTGCCAGCAGCGCCGGACTAGCGGGAGAGACCCAGTACTTC	CASSAGLAGETQYF
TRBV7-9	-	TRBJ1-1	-	TGTGCCAGCAGCCTCCTGGACTTATCGGGCACTGAAGCTTTCTTT	CASSLLDLSGTEAFF
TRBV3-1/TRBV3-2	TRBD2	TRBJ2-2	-	TGTGCCAGCAGTCGACAGCGTACTAGCGGGGCAAACACCGGGGAGCTGTTTTTT	CASSRQRTSGANTGELFF
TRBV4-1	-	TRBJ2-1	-	TGCGCCAGCAGCCAACCCTCAACTAAATACAATGAGCAGTTCTTC	CASSQPSTKYNEQFF
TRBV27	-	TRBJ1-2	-	TGTGCCAGCAGTTTATCCCGGACAGCTGGCTACACCTTC	CASSLSRTAGYTF
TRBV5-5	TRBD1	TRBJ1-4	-	TGTGCCAGCAGGCAGACAGGGGATAGGAGTGAAAAACTGTTTTTT	CASRQTGDRSEKLFF
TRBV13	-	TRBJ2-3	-	TGTGCCAGCAGCTTAGTTGCGGCAGGGCAAGCAGATACGCAGTATTTT	CASSLVAAGQADTQYF
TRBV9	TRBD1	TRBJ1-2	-	TGTGCCAGCAGCGTAGGACAGGGAGATGGCTACACCTTC	CASSVGQGDGYTF
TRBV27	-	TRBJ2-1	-	TGTGCCAGCAGTTTAGGGGGCGACTTATACAATGAGCAGTTCTTC	CASSLGGDLYNEQFF
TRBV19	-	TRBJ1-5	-	TGTGCCAGTAGTATATTCCAGGTCAATCAGCCCCAGCATTTT	CASSIFQVNQPQHF
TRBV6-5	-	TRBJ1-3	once	TGTGCCAGCATAGGAAACACCATATATTTT	CASIGNTIYF
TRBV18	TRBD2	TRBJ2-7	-	TGTGCCAGCTCACCCGTGCTAGCGGAATCCTACGAGCAGTACTTC	CASSPVLAESYEQYF
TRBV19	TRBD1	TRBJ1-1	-	TGTGCCACCGGACAGGGGAGGAACACTGAAGCTTTCTTT	CATGQGRNTEAFF
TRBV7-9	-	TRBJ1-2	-	TGTGCCAGCAGCCCCCAGGTATATGGCTACACCTTC	CASSPQVYGYTF
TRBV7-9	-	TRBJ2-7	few	TGTGCCAGCAGCCCCTCGCTAGCGCCGGTCGAGCAGTACTTC	CASSPSLAPVEQYF
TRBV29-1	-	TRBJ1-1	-	TGCAGCGTGGCAGACCGGGGGGGAAACACTGAAGCTTTCTTT	CSVADRGGNTEAFF
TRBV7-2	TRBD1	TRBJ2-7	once	TGTGCCAGCAGCCGGGGACAGACCTACGAGCAGTACTTC	CASSRGQTYEQYF
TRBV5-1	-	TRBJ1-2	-	TGCGCCAGCAGCTCGTCCCGCGGACTCTATGGCTACACCTTC	CASSSSRGLYGYTF
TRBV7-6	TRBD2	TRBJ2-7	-	TGTGCCAGCAGCTTAGAAGGACTAGCGGGAGGGCCGTTCAGAGACGAGCAGTACTTC	CASSLEGLAGGPFRDEQYF
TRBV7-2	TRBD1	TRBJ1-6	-	TGTGCCAGCAGCTTAAACAGGGGGCAACCACCCCTCCACTTT	CASSLNRGQPPLHF
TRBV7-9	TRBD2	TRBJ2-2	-	TGTGCCAGCAGCTTGAGCGGGGGATATGGGGAGCTGTTTTTT	CASSLSGGYGELFF
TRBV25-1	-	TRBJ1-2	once	TGTGCCAGCAGTGATCGCGGAGACTTCGGCGGGGGCTACACCTTC	CASSDRGDFGGGYTF
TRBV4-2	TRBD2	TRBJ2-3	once	TGTGCCAGCAGCGCCCTTCGGGGGGGCGGGAGCACAGATACGCAGTATTTT	CASSALRGGGSTDTQYF
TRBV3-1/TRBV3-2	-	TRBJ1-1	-	TGTGCCAGCAGCCAACGAGGGGGAACTGAAGCTTTCTTT	CASSQRGGTEAFF